The clone carrying this T cell receptor (beta chain) was detected once. The data are from a study of T cell responses to AZD1222 COVID-19 vaccine. V lost 0 bases and J 0 bases, leaving 13 bases between the germline ends. The CDR3 contains 17 residues. CDR1 is SGHDN and CDR2 is FVKESK in the germline V gene. Profiled with immunoSEQ multiplex PCR; TCRdb holds only in-frame clones, not every one. The sample has more than 85,000 clones; over 75% are singletons. J is TRBJ2-3 and V is TRBV14; no firm D call. The sequencing used peripheral blood, collected on day 0 of AZD1222 vaccination. The receptor's source is an adult in good health. CDR3 region: CASSQEPWQTSTDTQYF. The CDR3 DNA sequence: TGTGCCAGCAGCCAAGAGCCCTGGCAGACGAGCACAGATACGCAGTATTTT.